This T cell receptor beta chain emerged from a study of CD8 T cells in ankylosing spondylitis. General observations from the study: Reports say disease-linked clones showed up significantly more in matched ankylosing spondylitis synovial fluid.

TCRdb passed the 5' RACE reads through MiXCR, listing each CDR3 protein once. This sample has 90,000 to 120,000 distinct CDR3 sequences, with under 30% found just once. This clonotype was seen more than once but under ten times. What it recognizes is unknown. The V gene's germline CDR1 is SGDLS and CDR2 YYNGEE. CDR3 length equals 15 residues. Trimming left V 0 bases short and J 7 bases short, with 11 bases between. The receptor was derived from a male donor with ankylosing spondylitis. J is TRBJ1-6 and V is TRBV9, with D maybe TRBD1 (6 bases). The specimen sequenced was synovial fluid, either unsorted or a sorted T cell fraction (not recorded which). As DNA, the CDR3 is TGTGCCAGCAGCGTAGTTAGCCAGGGGAATTCACCCCTCCACTTT. Translation: CASSVVSQGNSPLHF. The full variable domain, in which reference TRBV9 and TRBJ1-6 provide the parts outside the CDR3, is DSGVTQTPKHLITATGQRVTLRCSPRSGDLSVYWYQQSLDQGLQFLIQYYNGEERAKGNILERFSAQQFPDLHSELNLSSLELGDSALYFCASSVVSQGNSPLHFGNGTRLTVT.